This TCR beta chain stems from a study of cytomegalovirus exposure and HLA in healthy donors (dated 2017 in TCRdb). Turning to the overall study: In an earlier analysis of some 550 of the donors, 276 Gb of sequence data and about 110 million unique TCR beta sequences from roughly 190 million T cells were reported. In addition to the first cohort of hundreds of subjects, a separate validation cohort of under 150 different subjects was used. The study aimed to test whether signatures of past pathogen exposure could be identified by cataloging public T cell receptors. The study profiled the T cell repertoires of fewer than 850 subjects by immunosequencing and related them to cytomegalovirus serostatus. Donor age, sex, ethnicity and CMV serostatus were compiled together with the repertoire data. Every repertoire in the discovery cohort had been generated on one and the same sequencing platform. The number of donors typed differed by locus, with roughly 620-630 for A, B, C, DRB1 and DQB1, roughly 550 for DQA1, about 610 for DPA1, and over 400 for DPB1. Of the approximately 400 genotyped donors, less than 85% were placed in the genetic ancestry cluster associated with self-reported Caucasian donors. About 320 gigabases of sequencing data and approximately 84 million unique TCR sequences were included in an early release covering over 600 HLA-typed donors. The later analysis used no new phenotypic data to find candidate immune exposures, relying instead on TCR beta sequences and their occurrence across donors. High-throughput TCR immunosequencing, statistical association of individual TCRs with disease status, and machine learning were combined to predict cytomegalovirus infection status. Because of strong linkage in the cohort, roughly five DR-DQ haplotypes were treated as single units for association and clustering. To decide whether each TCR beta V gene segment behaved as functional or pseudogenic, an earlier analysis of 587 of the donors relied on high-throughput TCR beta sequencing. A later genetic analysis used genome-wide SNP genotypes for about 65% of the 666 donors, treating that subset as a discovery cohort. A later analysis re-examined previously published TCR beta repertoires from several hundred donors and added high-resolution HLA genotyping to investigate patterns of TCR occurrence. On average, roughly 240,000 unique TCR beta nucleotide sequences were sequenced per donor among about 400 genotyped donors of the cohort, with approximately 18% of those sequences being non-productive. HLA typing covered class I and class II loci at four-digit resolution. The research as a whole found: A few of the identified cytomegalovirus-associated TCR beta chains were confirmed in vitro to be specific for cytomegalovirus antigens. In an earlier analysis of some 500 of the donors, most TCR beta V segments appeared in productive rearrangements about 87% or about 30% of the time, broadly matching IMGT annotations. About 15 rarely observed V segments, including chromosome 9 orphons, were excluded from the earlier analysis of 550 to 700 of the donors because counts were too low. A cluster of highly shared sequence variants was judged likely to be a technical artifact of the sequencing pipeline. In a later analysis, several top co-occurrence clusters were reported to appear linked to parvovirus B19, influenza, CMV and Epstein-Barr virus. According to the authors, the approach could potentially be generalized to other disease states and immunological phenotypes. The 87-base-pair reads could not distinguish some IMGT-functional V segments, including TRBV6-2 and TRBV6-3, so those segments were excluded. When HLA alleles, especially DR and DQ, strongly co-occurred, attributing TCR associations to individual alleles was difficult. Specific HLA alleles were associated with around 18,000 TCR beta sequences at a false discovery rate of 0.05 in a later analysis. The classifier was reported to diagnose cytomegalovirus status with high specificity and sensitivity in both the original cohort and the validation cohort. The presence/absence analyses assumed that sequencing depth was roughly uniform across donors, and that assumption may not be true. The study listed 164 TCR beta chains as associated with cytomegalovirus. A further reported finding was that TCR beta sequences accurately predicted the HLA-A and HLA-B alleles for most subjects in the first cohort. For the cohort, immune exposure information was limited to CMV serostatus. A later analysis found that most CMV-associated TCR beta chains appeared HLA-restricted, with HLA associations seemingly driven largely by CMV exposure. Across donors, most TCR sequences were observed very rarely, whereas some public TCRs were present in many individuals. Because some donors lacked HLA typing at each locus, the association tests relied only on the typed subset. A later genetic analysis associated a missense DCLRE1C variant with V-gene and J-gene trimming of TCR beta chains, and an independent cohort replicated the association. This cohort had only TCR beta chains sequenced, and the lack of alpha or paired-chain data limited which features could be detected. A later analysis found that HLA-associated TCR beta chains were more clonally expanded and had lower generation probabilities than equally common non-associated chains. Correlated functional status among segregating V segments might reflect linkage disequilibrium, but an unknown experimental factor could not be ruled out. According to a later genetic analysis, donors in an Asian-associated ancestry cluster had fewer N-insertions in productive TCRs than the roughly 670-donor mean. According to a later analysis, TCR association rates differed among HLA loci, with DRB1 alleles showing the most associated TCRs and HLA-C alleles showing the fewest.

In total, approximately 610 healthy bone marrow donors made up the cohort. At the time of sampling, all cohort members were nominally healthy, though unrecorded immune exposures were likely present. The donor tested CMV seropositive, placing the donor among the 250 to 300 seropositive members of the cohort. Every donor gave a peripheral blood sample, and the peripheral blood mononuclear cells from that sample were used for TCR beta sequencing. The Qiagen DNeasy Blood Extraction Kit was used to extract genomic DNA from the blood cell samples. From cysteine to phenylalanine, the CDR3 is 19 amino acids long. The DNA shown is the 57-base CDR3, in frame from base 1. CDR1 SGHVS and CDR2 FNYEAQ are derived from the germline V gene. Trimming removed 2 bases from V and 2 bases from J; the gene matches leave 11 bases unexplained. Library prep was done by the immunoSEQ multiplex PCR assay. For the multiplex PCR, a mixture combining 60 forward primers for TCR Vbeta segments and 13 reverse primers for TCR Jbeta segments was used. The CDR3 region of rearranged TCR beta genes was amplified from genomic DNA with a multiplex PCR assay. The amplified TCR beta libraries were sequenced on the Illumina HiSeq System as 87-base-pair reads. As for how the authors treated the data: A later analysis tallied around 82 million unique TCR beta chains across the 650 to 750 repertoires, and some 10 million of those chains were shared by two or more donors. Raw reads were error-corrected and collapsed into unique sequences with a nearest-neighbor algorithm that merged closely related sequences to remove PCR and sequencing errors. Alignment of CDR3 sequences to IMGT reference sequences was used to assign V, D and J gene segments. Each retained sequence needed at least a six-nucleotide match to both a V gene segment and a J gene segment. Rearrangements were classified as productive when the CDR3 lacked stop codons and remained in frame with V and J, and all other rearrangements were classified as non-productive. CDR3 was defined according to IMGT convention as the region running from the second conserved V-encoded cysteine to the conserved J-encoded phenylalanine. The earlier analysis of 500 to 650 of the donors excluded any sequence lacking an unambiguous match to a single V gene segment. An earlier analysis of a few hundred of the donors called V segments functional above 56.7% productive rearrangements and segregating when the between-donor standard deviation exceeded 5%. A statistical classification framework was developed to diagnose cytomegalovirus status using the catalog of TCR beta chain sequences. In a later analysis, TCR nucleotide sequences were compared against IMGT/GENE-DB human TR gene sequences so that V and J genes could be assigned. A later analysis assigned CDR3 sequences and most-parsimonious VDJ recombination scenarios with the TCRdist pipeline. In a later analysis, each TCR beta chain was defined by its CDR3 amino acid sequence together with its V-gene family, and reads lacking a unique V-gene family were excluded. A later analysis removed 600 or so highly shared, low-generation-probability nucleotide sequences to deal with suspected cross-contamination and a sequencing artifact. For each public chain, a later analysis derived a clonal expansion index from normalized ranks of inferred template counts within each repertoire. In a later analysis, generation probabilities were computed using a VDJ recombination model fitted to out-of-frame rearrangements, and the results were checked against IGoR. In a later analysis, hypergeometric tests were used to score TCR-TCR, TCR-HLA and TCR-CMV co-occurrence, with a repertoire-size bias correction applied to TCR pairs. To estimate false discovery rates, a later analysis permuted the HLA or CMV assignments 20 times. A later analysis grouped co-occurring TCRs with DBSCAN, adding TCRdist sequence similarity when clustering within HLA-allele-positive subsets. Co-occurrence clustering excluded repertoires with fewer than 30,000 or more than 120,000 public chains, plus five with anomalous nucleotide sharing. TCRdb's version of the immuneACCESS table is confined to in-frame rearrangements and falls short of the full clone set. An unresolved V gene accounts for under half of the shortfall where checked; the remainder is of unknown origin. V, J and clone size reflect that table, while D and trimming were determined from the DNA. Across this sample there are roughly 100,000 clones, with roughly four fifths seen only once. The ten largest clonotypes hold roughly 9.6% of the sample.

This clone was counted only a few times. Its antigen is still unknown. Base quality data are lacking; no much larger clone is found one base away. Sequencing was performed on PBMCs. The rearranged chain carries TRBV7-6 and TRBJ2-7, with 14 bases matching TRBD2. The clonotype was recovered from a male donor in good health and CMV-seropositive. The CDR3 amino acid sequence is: CASSLLAGTSGSGAYEQYF. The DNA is TGTGCCAGCAGCTTACTCGCCGGGACTAGCGGGAGTGGCGCCTACGAGCAGTACTTC.